The 29 T cell receptor beta chains below were found in one sample sequenced in a study of shared clonotypes between healthy human individuals. Method: immunoSEQ multiplex PCR; TCRdb's copy keeps in-frame clones and lacks some. This sample carries fewer than 2.5 million clones, approximately 93% of them seen once, and the ten largest clones take approximately 0.36%. Sequencing used naive CD4+ T cells from PBMCs. Subset here: CD45RA+ positively selected. These TCRs come from a man aged 18 to 35 in good health. Some clones in this sample may be carry-over from other donors' samples.

Concerning this clone: Different DNA sequences within this sample yield the same CDR3. The chain couples TRBV28 to TRBJ2-7; TRBD1 might be the D (6 bases). Germline lookup yields CDR1 MDHEN and CDR2 SYDVKM. CDR3 length: 12 amino acids. V lost 6 bases and J lost 4, with 10 bases in between. CDR3 amino acids: CASRSQGYEQYF. Here the CDR3 DNA reads TGTGCCAGCAGATCACAGGGTTACGAGCAGTACTTC.

This clone has a handful of counts. This specimen includes other DNA sequences encoding the same CDR3. CDR3 sequence: CAWSVRQNQPQHF. The CDR3 nucleotides are TGTGCCTGGAGTGTACGCCAAAATCAGCCCCAGCATTTT. The chain joins TRBV30 to TRBJ1-5; no definite D call. The germline V and J ends were trimmed by 0 bases and 4 bases, with 7 bases remaining between them. Germline CDR1 and CDR2: GTSNPN and SVGIG (reference sequence). The CDR3 totals 13 residues.

The chain employs TRBV11-2 and TRBJ2-1; D is unclear. Trimming removed 5 bases from V and 5 bases from J, with 7 bases in between. The CDR3 has 12 amino acids. Germline assignment: CDR1 SGHAT and CDR2 FQNNGV. The CDR3 DNA reads as TGTGCCAGCAGCCCATACAACAATGAGCAGTTCTTC. This sequence encodes CASSPYNNEQFF. Combining the CDR3 with reference TRBV11-2 and TRBJ2-1 gives the whole variable domain EAGVAQSPRYKIIEKRQSVAFWCNPISGHATLYWYQQILGQGPKLLIQFQNNGVVDDSQLPKDRFSAERLKGVDSTLKIQPAKLEDSAVYLCASSPYNNEQFFGPGTRLTVL.

CDR3 sequence reads: CASRPFGDYGYTF. The CDR3 nucleotides read TGTGCCAGCAGGCCATTTGGGGACTATGGCTACACCTTC. The V call is TRBV27, the J call TRBJ1-2; D uncertain. Germline-derived CDR1 and CDR2 are MNHEY and SMNVEV (reference sequence). CDR3 length: 13 residues. V dropped 6 bases and J dropped 3 bases, with 11 bases sitting between them.

This chain connects TRBV28 to TRBJ2-2; maybe TRBD2 (6 bases). V lost 11 bases to trimming and J lost 8 bases, with 21 bases between them. The CDR3 extends over 14 amino acids. The germline V gene encodes CDR1 MDHEN and CDR2 SYDVKM. The chain's CDR3 is CALKEGGARGELFF. The CDR3 bases are TGTGCCCTCAAGGAGGGCGGAGCGCGAGGGGAGCTGTTTTTT.

This CDR3 reads CASSSQGYFQYF. The CDR3 DNA is TGTGCCAGCAGTTCCCAGGGGTATTTTCAGTACTTC. V is TRBV28 and J is TRBJ2-4, with D perhaps matching TRBD1 (6 bases). Trimming left V 4 bases short and J 11 bases short, with 12 bases between. The CDR3 loop spans 12 amino acids. Germline V gene sequence: CDR1 MDHEN, CDR2 SYDVKM.

The chain combines TRBV5-1 with TRBJ1-2; D is ambiguous. CDR3 size: 13 residues. Germline CDR1 is SGHRS and CDR2 is YFSETQ. Trimming left V 4 bases short and J 8 bases short, with 15 bases between. The CDR3 spells CASSPGEDRGYTF. DNA of the CDR3: TGCGCCAGCAGCCCCGGGGAAGATAGGGGCTACACCTTC.

The genes are TRBV28 and TRBJ1-1; D might be TRBD1 (5 bases). The CDR3 consists of 15 residues. V was pared by 4 bases and J by 1 base, with 13 bases between. Germline V CDR1 and CDR2: MDHEN, SYDVKM. CDR3 region: CASSSAGRTNTEAFF. The CDR3, as DNA: TGTGCCAGCAGTTCGGCGGGACGGACGAACACTGAAGCTTTCTTT.

The chain uses TRBV18 and TRBJ2-7; D unclear. Germline V gene data show CDR1 as KGHSH and CDR2 as LQKENI. This CDR3 is built from 14 residues. V was shortened by 2 bases and J by 2 bases, with 10 bases between the two germline ends. In DNA, the CDR3 is TGTGCCAGCTCACCAAGCAACAGACCCTACGAGCAGTACTTC. As protein: CASSPSNRPYEQYF.

V and J are TRBV15 and TRBJ1-5, with D unresolved. This CDR3 has 14 residues. The V and J ends lost 1 base and 6 bases respectively, with 10 bases between them. Germline loops: CDR1 LNHNV, CDR2 YYDKDF (reference sequence). CDR3: CATSRVIVGQPQHF. As DNA, the CDR3 is TGTGCCACCAGCAGAGTTATAGTAGGTCAGCCCCAGCATTTT.

The chain is built from TRBV9 and TRBJ2-1, with a possible D match to TRBD1 (5 bases). CDR1 SGDLS and CDR2 YYNGEE come from the germline V gene. The CDR3 consists of 15 residues. Trimming shortened V by 7 bases and J by 0 bases, and 14 bases separated the two germline ends. DNA for the CDR3: TGTGCCAGCGGGGCCTTTCCGAGCTCCTACAATGAGCAGTTCTTC. Protein: CASGAFPSSYNEQFF.

In its sample, this clone was seen once. The V call is TRBV11-2, the J call TRBJ1-2; possibly TRBD1 for D (5 bases). The CDR3 is 15 amino acids. CDR1 is SGHAT, CDR2 FQNNGV, per germline. Trimming took 7 bases from V and 5 from J, leaving 20 bases between them. CDR3 in amino acids: CASTATMTALYGYTF. The DNA for the CDR3 is TGTGCCAGCACCGCTACAATGACAGCCCTATATGGCTACACCTTC.

A single count supports this clone. Within the sample, other DNA sequences also encode this same CDR3. This rearrangement joins TRBV19 to TRBJ2-5, with unresolved D. This CDR3 has 13 residues. Germline V gene data show CDR1 as LNHDA and CDR2 as SQIVND (reference sequence). Trimming took 5 bases from V and 4 from J, leaving 11 bases between them. CDR3 nucleotide sequence: TGTGCCAGTAGTCCCGGACGGAGAGAGACCCAGTACTTC. This encodes CASSPGRRETQYF.

The chain combines TRBV6-5 with TRBJ2-2; maybe TRBD1 (6 bases). This CDR3 has 15 residues. With 1 base removed from V and 4 bases from J, the gap between germline ends came to 10 bases. Per germline, CDR1 MNHEY and CDR2 SVGAGI. CDR3 coding DNA: TGTGCCAGCAGTTACTTAGCAGGGGTCACCGGGGAGCTGTTTTTT. Translation: CASSYLAGVTGELFF.

The chain combines TRBV2 with TRBJ2-7; 7 nucleotides agree with TRBD2. Trimming took 4 bases from V and 4 from J; bases not matched to a gene: 4. From germline, CDR1 is SNHLY and CDR2 FYNNEI. This CDR3 contains 13 residues. The DNA of the CDR3 is TGTGCCAGCAGTGGGGAGGGCCTGTACGAGCAGTACTTC. Protein: CASSGEGLYEQYF.

The rearrangement joins TRBV27 to TRBJ2-2; D is possibly TRBD2 (6 bases). Trimming shortened V by 9 bases and J by 4 bases, and 15 bases separated the two germline ends. Germline CDR1 reads MNHEY; CDR2 reads SMNVEV (reference sequence). This CDR3 has 14 amino acids. The CDR3 reads CASGRGAGTGELFF. The CDR3, as DNA: TGTGCCAGTGGTCGGGGAGCGGGCACCGGGGAGCTGTTTTTT.

V usage is TRBV18 and J usage is TRBJ1-1, with D possibly matching TRBD1 (5 bases). The CDR3 consists of 16 residues. The V and J ends lost 0 bases and 6 bases respectively, with 17 bases between them. CDR1 and CDR2 from the germline V gene are KGHSH and LQKENI. CDR3 nucleotides: TGTGCCAGCTCACCACCGCAGGGATTTGAGTTGGCTGAAGCTTTCTTT. The encoded protein is CASSPPQGFELAEAFF.

The chain employs TRBV5-1 and TRBJ1-4, with D hard to call. The CDR3 is 14 amino acids. The germline V gene has CDR1 SGHRS and CDR2 YFSETQ. Trimming shortened V by 0 bases and J by 7 bases, and 10 bases separated the two germline ends. CDR3 bases: TGCGCCAGCAGCTTGGGAGGGTCACTTGAAAAACTGTTTTTT. Translation gives CASSLGGSLEKLFF.

This clone has just one count. The rearrangement uses TRBV11-1 and TRBJ2-1, with 10 bases that match TRBD1. V lost 1 base to trimming and J lost 3 bases; unmatched junction nucleotides: 3. Per germline, CDR1 SGHAT and CDR2 FQDESV (reference sequence). CDR3 length: 16 residues. CDR3 nucleotides: TGTGCCAGCAGCTTAGGTAGGACAGGGGGCTACAATGAGCAGTTCTTC. Its translation: CASSLGRTGGYNEQFF.

V and J are TRBV7-6 and TRBJ2-7, with TRBD1 identical over 7 bases. The CDR3 contains 12 residues. The germline V gene encodes CDR1 SGHVS and CDR2 FNYEAQ. V shed 4 bases and J 6 bases; nucleotides not matched to a gene: 3. CDR3: CASSSGGIEQYF. Here the CDR3 DNA reads TGTGCCAGCAGCTCAGGGGGAATCGAGCAGTACTTC. Complete variable domain (other parts from reference TRBV7-6 and TRBJ2-7): GAGVSQSPRYKVTKRGQDVALRCDPISGHVSLYWYRQALGQGPEFLTYFNYEAQQDKSGLPNDRFSAERPEGSISTLTIQRTEQRDSAMYRCASSSGGIEQYFGPGTRLTVT.

The chain employs TRBV10-3 and TRBJ1-1, with D tentatively TRBD1 (6 bases). Germline V gene lookup returns CDR1 ENHRY and CDR2 SYGVKD. V was trimmed by 6 bases and J by 1 base, leaving 12 bases between them. The CDR3 is 14 residues long. CDR3 in amino acids: CAISRTGQNTEAFF. In DNA, the CDR3 is TGTGCCATCAGCCGAACAGGGCAGAACACTGAAGCTTTCTTT.

The chain uses TRBV23-1 and TRBJ1-1; D perhaps matches TRBD1 (6 bases). TRBV23-1 is identified as an open reading frame with a role that is uncertain. With 4 bases removed from V and 3 bases from J, the gap between germline ends came to 24 bases. The CDR3 has 18 residues. The CDR3 nucleotides are TGCGCCAGCAGTCCGGTTCAAGTCAGGGGCTGGGGAGACACTGAAGCTTTCTTT. As protein: CASSPVQVRGWGDTEAFF.

The V gene is TRBV7-9, the J gene TRBJ1-5, with 12 bases fitting TRBD1. In germline, CDR1 is SEHNR, CDR2 FQNEAQ (reference sequence). Trimming took 0 bases from V and 6 from J; bases not matched to a gene: 3. This CDR3 comprises 16 residues. The DNA of the CDR3 is TGTGCCAGCAGCTTAGCCGGGACAGGGGGCGGTCAGCCCCAGCATTTT. It codes for CASSLAGTGGGQPQHF.

CDR3 in amino acids: CAISADGNTGELFF. As DNA, the CDR3 is TGTGCCATCAGCGCGGATGGGAACACCGGGGAGCTGTTTTTT. This chain joins TRBV10-3 and TRBJ2-2; D is unresolved. Germline assignment: CDR1 ENHRY and CDR2 SYGVKD. There are 14 residues in the CDR3. The V gene lost 6 bases and the J gene lost 1 base, with 9 bases spanning the gap.

The rearrangement joins TRBV5-1 to TRBJ2-5, with 7 positions matching TRBD2. V shed 2 bases, J shed 5 bases, and the junction held 9 bases outside the gene matches. The CDR3 totals 15 residues. CDR1 SGHRS and CDR2 YFSETQ come from the germline V gene. The DNA of the CDR3 is TGCGCCAGCAGCTTCTTCGCGGGAGATAGGGAGACCCAGTACTTC. Residues: CASSFFAGDRETQYF.

This clone was seen just once. The chain is built from TRBV9 and TRBJ2-1; the match to TRBD1 covers 9 bases. CDR1 SGDLS and CDR2 YYNGEE come from the germline V gene. CDR3 size: 13 residues. V shed 4 bases, J shed 8 bases, and the junction held 4 bases outside the gene matches. CDR3 loop: CASSFRQGDEQFF. CDR3 nucleotide sequence: TGTGCCAGCAGCTTTAGACAGGGGGATGAGCAGTTCTTC.

The chain couples TRBV30 to TRBJ2-5, with 12 positions matching TRBD2. The junction had 9 bases not matched to a gene; V was cut back by 3 bases and J by 4 bases. This CDR3 region has 16 residues. In germline, CDR1 is GTSNPN, CDR2 SVGIG (reference sequence). The chain's CDR3 is CAWSTLTSGSGETQYF. As DNA, the CDR3 is TGTGCCTGGAGCACGCTGACTAGCGGGAGTGGAGAGACCCAGTACTTC.

The V and J genes are TRBV7-8 and TRBJ1-1, with D perhaps TRBD1 (6 bases). This CDR3 has 16 residues. The V end lost 2 bases, the J end lost 6 bases, and 19 bases lay between the germline ends. Per germline, CDR1 SGHVS and CDR2 FQNEAQ. The CDR3 DNA is TGTGCCAGCAGCTTATTTACGGGGGGCGCCGGCGCTGAAGCTTTCTTT. Its translation is CASSLFTGGAGAEAFF.

V is TRBV30 and J is TRBJ1-6; D call uncertain. Germline CDR1 and CDR2: GTSNPN and SVGIG (reference sequence). V was trimmed by 7 bases and J by 6 bases, leaving 10 bases between them. The CDR3 is 12 residues long. CDR3 loop: CAYARSNSPLHF. CDR3 nucleotide sequence: TGTGCCTACGCCCGGAGTAATTCACCCCTCCACTTT.